The clone carrying this T cell receptor (beta chain) was detected only a few times. As yet, its antigen is unknown. Germline V lookup: CDR1 MNHEY, CDR2 SMNVEV (reference sequence). Trimming stripped 4 bases from V and 2 bases from J, with 6 bases between. The CDR3 is made up of 14 amino acids. The data derive from a study of vaccination and CD4 T cells after COVID-19. Sequenced with the Oncomine TCR Beta short-read assay was DNA taken from cultured CD4+ T cells. TCRdb itself ran the PCR reads through MiXCR, one entry per CDR3 protein. The table lists around 12,000 distinct CDR3 sequences, about 60% of them singletons. Regarding treatment: approximately 11-day PBMC culture with coronavirus spike peptide pools or control peptides (ViraFEST assay).

This sequence was found in a human donor who had recovered from COVID-19. The V gene is TRBV27, the J gene TRBJ2-6; D perhaps matches TRBD2 (5 bases). The specimen was CD4+ T cells from blood, cultured in vitro. CDR3 nucleotide sequence: TGTGCCAGCAGTTACGGGGCTGGGGCCAACGTCCTGACTTTC. It yields the protein CASSYGAGANVLTF.